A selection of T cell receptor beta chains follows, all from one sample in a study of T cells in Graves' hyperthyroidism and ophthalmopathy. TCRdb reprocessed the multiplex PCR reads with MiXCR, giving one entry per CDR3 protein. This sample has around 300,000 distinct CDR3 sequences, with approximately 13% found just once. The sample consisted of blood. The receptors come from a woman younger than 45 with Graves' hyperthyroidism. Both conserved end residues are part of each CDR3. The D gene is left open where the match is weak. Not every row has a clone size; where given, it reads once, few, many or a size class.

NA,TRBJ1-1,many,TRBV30,TGTGCCTGGAGCAGGTACGAAGCTTTCTTT,CAWSRYEAFF
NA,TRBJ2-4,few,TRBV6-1,TGTGCCAGCAGTTCCCCAGGTGTGGTCGCCAAAAACATTCAGTACTTC,CASSSPGVVAKNIQYF
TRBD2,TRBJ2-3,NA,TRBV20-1,TGCAGTGCTTTTCCGGGACTAGCGGGAGCATCAGATACGCAGTATTTT,CSAFPGLAGASDTQYF
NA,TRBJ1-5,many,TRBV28,TGTGCCAGCAGTCCACCCGACAGCTCCTCCTATAGCAATCAGCCCCAGCATTTT,CASSPPDSSSYSNQPQHF
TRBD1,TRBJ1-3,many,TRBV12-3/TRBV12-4,TGTGCCAGCAGTTTGGCCCCACGCTGGAGGACAGGGGCCATCTCTGGAAACACCATATATTTT,CASSLAPRWRTGAISGNTIYF
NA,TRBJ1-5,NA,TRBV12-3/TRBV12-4,TGTGCCAGCAGTTTAGATAGAAGATATCAGCCCCAGCATTTT,CASSLDRRYQPQHF
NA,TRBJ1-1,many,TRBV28,TGTGCCAGCAGTACATCGACAGTCTTGAACACTGAAGCTTTCTTT,CASSTSTVLNTEAFF
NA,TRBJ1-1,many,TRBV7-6,TGTGCCAGCAGCTTGCGGCACAACACTGAAGCTTTCTTT,CASSLRHNTEAFF
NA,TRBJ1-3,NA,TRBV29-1,TGCAGCGCTGGGGGGGGGACTGGAAACACCATATATTTT,CSAGGGTGNTIYF
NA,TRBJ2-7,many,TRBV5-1,TGCGCCAGCAGCTTGGTGGGTTTTCGAAGCTCCTACGAGCAGTACTTC,CASSLVGFRSSYEQYF
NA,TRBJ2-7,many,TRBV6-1,TGTGCCAGCAGTTCCTCTTCGGAACCACGTCGCGAGCAGTACTTC,CASSSSSEPRREQYF
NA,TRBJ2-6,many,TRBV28,TGTGCCAGCAGTTTCGTGACAACAGACCCTGGGGCCAACGTCCTGACTTTC,CASSFVTTDPGANVLTF
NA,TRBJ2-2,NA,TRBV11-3,TGTGCCAGCAGCTCCTATTCGAACACCGGGGAGCTGTTTTTT,CASSSYSNTGELFF
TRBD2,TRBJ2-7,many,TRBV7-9,TGTGCCAGCACCCAGTGGGTCGGGAGGGCCGAGCAGTACTTC,CASTQWVGRAEQYF
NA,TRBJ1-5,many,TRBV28,TGTGCCAGCAGTTTGGTTGGTACTGGGAATCGGCCCCAGCATTTT,CASSLVGTGNRPQHF
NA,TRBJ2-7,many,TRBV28,TGTGCCAGCAGTAGGACCGCTAACCCCTACGAGCAGTACTTC,CASSRTANPYEQYF